A single sample is the source of the 18 T cell receptor beta chains below, sequenced in a study of shared clonotypes between healthy human individuals. Using immunoSEQ multiplex PCR, the repertoire was profiled, and TCRdb retains in-frame clones only, with some absent. This table has about 2.4 million clones, roughly 93% appearing once. The source material was naive CD4+ T cells from PBMCs. Subset given: CD45RA+ positively selected. The receptors stem from a man in his late teens or twenties in good health. Some clones in this sample may be carry-over from other donors' samples.

The V call is TRBV4-3, the J call TRBJ1-2; no definite D call. The V end lost 1 base, the J end lost 4 bases, and 13 bases lay between the germline ends. The CDR3 runs 15 residues. Germline CDR1 LGHNA, CDR2 YSLEER. CDR3 coding DNA: TGCGCCAGCAGCCAAGCCCAGGTCGGAGGCTATGGCTACACCTTC. Its protein product is CASSQAQVGGYGYTF.

In DNA form, the CDR3 reads TGCGCCAGCAGCCTGACCTCTAACTATGGCTACACCTTC. Protein: CASSLTSNYGYTF. The chain has TRBV23-1 and TRBJ1-2; D is unresolved. TRBV23-1 is assigned to the ORF class and has an uncertain function. Between the trimmed V and J ends, which lost 6 bases and 0 bases, there was a span of 8 bases. The CDR3 spans 13 residues.

Details on this clone: Other DNA sequences in the sample encode the same CDR3. V usage is TRBV28 and J usage is TRBJ2-7, with unresolved D. Germline lookup yields CDR1 MDHEN and CDR2 SYDVKM. V dropped 6 bases and J dropped 2 bases, with 5 bases sitting between them. This CDR3 is built from 11 residues. This CDR3 reads CASSSPYEQYF. DNA for the CDR3: TGTGCCAGCAGCTCCCCCTACGAGCAGTACTTC. Full variable domain (remainder filled in from reference TRBV28 and TRBJ2-7): DVKVTQSSRYLVKRTGEKVFLECVQDMDHENMFWYRQDPGLGLRLIYFSYDVKMKEKGDIPEGYSVSREKKERFSLILESASTNQTSMYLCASSSPYEQYFGPGTRLTVT.

The chain couples TRBV6-6 to TRBJ2-1, with D perhaps TRBD2 (5 bases). CDR1 and CDR2 from the germline V gene are MNHNY and SVGAGI (reference sequence). V lost 2 bases to trimming and J lost 8 bases, with 13 bases between them. This CDR3 spans 14 amino acids. The CDR3 bases are TGTGCCAGCAGTTACCCCCGTAGTAGCGATGAGCAGTTCTTC. Amino acid sequence: CASSYPRSSDEQFF.

The chain combines TRBV6-5 with TRBJ1-1; TRBD1 agrees at 7 bases. V dropped 4 bases and J dropped 1; count of bases not matched to a gene: 6. Per the germline V gene, CDR1 is MNHEY and CDR2 is SVGAGI. The CDR3 totals 15 residues. Here the CDR3 DNA reads TGTGCCAGCAGTTCCGACAGGGTAGGGAACACTGAAGCTTTCTTT. This encodes CASSSDRVGNTEAFF.

This chain joins TRBV28 and TRBJ1-2; D is unresolved. The V and J ends lost 7 bases and 2 bases respectively, with 20 bases between them. Per the germline V gene, CDR1 is MDHEN and CDR2 is SYDVKM. The CDR3 covers 16 residues. The CDR3 region has the DNA TGTGCCAGCACTCTGGGAGGGCTTCTCCTAAACTATGGCTACACCTTC. It translates to CASTLGGLLLNYGYTF.

As DNA, the CDR3 is TGTGCCAGCAGTGAAGCCCCATTTCGGAATGAGCAGTTCTTC. Its translation is CASSEAPFRNEQFF. The chain recombines TRBV6-1 with TRBJ2-1; the D is unclear. Looked up from germline, CDR1 is MNHNS and CDR2 is SASEGT. This CDR3 has 14 amino acids. V was clipped by 0 bases and J by 7 bases, with 10 bases between them.

About this clone itself: The sample holds other DNA sequences that translate to the same CDR3. The CDR3 sequence: CASSPGGGSSGNTIYF. The CDR3 nucleotides are TGCGCCAGCAGCCCTGGCGGGGGGAGCTCTGGAAACACCATATATTTT. The chain is built from TRBV5-1 and TRBJ1-3, with D tentatively TRBD1 (5 bases). V lost 4 bases, J lost 0 bases, and 14 bases lay in between. There are 16 residues in the CDR3. Germline V gene sequence: CDR1 SGHRS, CDR2 YFSETQ.

J is TRBJ2-4 and V is TRBV19; 7 bases agree with TRBD1. The CDR3 is 14 residues long. Losses at the gene ends were 7 bases for V and 1 base for J; bases not matched to a gene: 4. CDR1 and CDR2 (germline): LNHDA, SQIVND (reference sequence). In DNA form, the CDR3 reads TGTGCCAGTACCCCGACAGGGGCCAAAAACATTCAGTACTTC. It codes for CASTPTGAKNIQYF.

The chain is built from TRBV28 and TRBJ2-1; 8 nucleotides line up with TRBD1. Per the germline V gene, CDR1 is MDHEN and CDR2 is SYDVKM. The CDR3 is 14 residues long. The V segment lost 10 bases and the J segment 4 bases; nucleotides outside the gene matches: 9. The CDR3 protein is CATGQVPPYNEQFF. As DNA, the CDR3 is TGTGCCACGGGACAGGTACCTCCTTACAATGAGCAGTTCTTC.

The chain has TRBV18 and TRBJ2-5, with TRBD1 matching over 7 bases. The CDR3 loop spans 16 amino acids. Germline CDR1 KGHSH, CDR2 LQKENI. V lost 2 bases and J lost 5; bases outside the gene matches: 11. DNA for the CDR3: TGTGCCAGCTCACCAGCTCGCATTACAGGGGAGGAGACCCAGTACTTC. This codes for CASSPARITGEETQYF.

This clone has only one observation. This sequence joins TRBV14 and TRBJ1-3; D unclear. V was shortened by 4 bases and J by 4 bases, with 11 bases between the two germline ends. The CDR3 spans 14 residues. Germline CDR1 is SGHDN and CDR2 is FVKESK. The CDR3 region has the DNA TGTGCCAGCAGCCGCGGAACAAGGGGAAACACCATATATTTT. It translates to CASSRGTRGNTIYF.

The chain joins TRBV29-1 to TRBJ2-6, with D hard to call. Germline-derived CDR1 and CDR2 are SQVTM and ANQGSEA. CDR3 size: 13 residues. V lost 4 bases and J lost 4, with 8 bases in between. The CDR3 spells CSVGARGANVLTF. DNA of the CDR3: TGCAGCGTTGGAGCGCGGGGGGCCAACGTCCTGACTTTC. The entire variable domain, with the rest obtained from reference TRBV29-1 and TRBJ2-6, is as follows: SAVISQKPSRDICQRGTSLTIQCQVDSQVTMMFWYRQQPGQSLTLIATANQGSEATYESGFVIDKFPISRPNLTFSTLTVSNMSPEDSSIYLCSVGARGANVLTFGAGSRLTVL.

This sequence joins TRBV6-5 and TRBJ2-7, with 7 positions matching TRBD2. CDR1 and CDR2 from the germline V gene are MNHEY and SVGAGI. This CDR3 has 14 residues. V lost 7 bases and J lost 2; bases outside the gene matches: 8. In DNA form, the CDR3 reads TGTGCCAGCAAGACGGGTCTAGCGGCCTACGAGCAGTACTTC. Protein: CASKTGLAAYEQYF.

The V gene is TRBV19, the J gene TRBJ1-5; the match to TRBD1 covers 7 bases. J was trimmed by 0 bases and V by 6 bases; bases with no gene match: 17. The CDR3 loop spans 19 amino acids. The germline V gene has CDR1 LNHDA and CDR2 SQIVND (reference sequence). CDR3 protein: CASSLGRVRGTDSNQPQHF. The CDR3 DNA reads TGTGCCAGTAGCCTAGGTAGGGTAAGAGGGACAGATAGCAATCAGCCCCAGCATTTT.

The chain combines TRBV28 with TRBJ2-7; 15 bases agree with TRBD2. Germline trimming cut 3 bases from V and 7 bases from J; bases unmatched to any gene: 7. The CDR3 loop spans 16 amino acids. Germline V gene data show CDR1 as MDHEN and CDR2 as SYDVKM. CDR3 in DNA: TGTGCCAGCAGTTTGGTCGGGACTAGCGGGAGGAATGAGCAGTACTTC. This translates into CASSLVGTSGRNEQYF.

The CDR3 loop is CASSRLAGVTYEQYF. DNA for the CDR3: TGTGCCAGCAGCCGACTAGCGGGAGTGACCTACGAGCAGTACTTC. The rearrangement joins TRBV6-5 to TRBJ2-7; 12 bases are shared with TRBD2. This CDR3 has 15 amino acids. Germline lookup yields CDR1 MNHEY and CDR2 SVGAGI. J gave up 2 bases and V 6 bases, and 5 bases lay outside the gene matches.

This clone was seen a single time. CDR3 coding DNA: TGTGCCAGCAGTTATGGGGCGCCCTATGGCTACACCTTC. This encodes CASSYGAPYGYTF. The chain is built from TRBV28 and TRBJ1-2; the D gene is possibly TRBD1 (5 bases). Germline CDR1 and CDR2: MDHEN and SYDVKM. Trimming removed 4 bases at V and 4 bases at J, with 10 bases between. The CDR3 loop spans 13 amino acids.